The sequence of this TCR beta chain was determined in a study of shared clonotypes between healthy human individuals. Study results and limitations: Only blood was sampled; tissue repertoires likely differ.

Germline assignment: CDR1 SGHVS and CDR2 FQNEAQ. CDR3 size: 13 residues. Trimming took 5 bases from V and 5 from J, leaving 12 bases between them. Sequencing used immunoSEQ multiplex PCR; TCRdb keeps in-frame clones, though not all of them. Of over 2 million clones in the sample, around 95% were seen once. Comment on this clone: What it recognizes is unknown.

This chain joins TRBV7-8 and TRBJ1-2, with D possibly matching TRBD1 (6 bases). The clonotype was recovered from a man younger than 35 in good health. The material sequenced was naive CD4+ T cells sorted from blood. Indicated subset: CD45RA+ positively selected. The CDR3 region has the DNA TGTGCCAGCAGCCCGGACAGCATTTATGGCTACACCTTC. It specifies CASSPDSIYGYTF.